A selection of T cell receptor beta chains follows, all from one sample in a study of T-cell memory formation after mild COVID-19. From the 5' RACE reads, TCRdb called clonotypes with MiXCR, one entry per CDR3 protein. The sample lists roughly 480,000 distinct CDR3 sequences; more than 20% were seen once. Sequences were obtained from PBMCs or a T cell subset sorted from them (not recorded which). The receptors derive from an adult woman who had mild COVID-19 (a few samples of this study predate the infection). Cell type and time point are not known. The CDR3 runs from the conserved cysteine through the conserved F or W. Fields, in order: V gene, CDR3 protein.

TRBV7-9,CASSSTGGENTEAFF
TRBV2,CASSRQGIGVETQYF
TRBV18,CASSSRGGQGIYEQYF
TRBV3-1,CASSPAGTSGTTGELFF
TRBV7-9,CASSSVNLAGGPGAGELFF
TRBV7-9,CASSPLTSGYEQYF
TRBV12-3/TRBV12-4,CASSKHGRDTEAFF
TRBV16,CASSPPGLRGRYTEAFF
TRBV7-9,CAIFVRPGLAGGPGETQYF
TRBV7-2,CASSPFYNNEQFF
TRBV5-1,CASSLQDNLAEQYF
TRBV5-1,CASSLSGGLSNYGYTF
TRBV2,CASSDRGGGTDTQYF
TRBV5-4,CASSRTSGGRTDTQYF
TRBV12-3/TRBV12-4,CASSTDRTGELFF
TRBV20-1,CSARDPAGRQETQYF
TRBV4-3,CASSPVETSSYNEQFF
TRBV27,CASSPRLYAGYTF
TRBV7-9,CASSPGTGQSPLHF
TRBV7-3,CASSFRALDTQYF
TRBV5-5,CASSPVHAGKETQYF
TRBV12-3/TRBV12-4,CASSAGGLAVPSTDTQYF
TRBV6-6,CASSPGTPKNEQFF
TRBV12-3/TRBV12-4,CASSPQGGLAAVFF
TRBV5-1,CASSWDRGRTEAFF
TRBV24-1,CATSDFSNTGELFF
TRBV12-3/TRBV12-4,CASSPDRGLKETQYF
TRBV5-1,CASSPPEVGDNEQFF
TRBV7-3,CASSLGWTYTQYF
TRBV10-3,CAIRLAGGQDTQYF
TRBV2,CASSARTRQETQYF
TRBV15,CATTRAGSGNTIYF
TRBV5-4,CASSVRRGTDTQYF
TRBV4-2,CASSQDDYGYEQYF
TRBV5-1,CASSLGRGAFEKLFF
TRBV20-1,CSARESGGPTYEQYF
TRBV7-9,CASSRDGELFF
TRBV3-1,CASSLIAEVSPLHF
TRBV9,CASSVGTVPNQPQHF
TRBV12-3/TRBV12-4,CASSLSWTSYEQYF
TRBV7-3,CASSHTGTGYYNEQFF
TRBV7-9,CASSFVSDTQYF
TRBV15,CATSNPPSALVDEQYF
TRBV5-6,CASSFSGHQPQHF
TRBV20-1,CSVRGGRGEQYF
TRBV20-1,CSATQGESNYGYTF
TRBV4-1,CASSQEVAGGDYNEQFF
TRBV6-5,CASSPDRGTSYEQYF
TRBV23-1,CASSESGQPSSYNEQFF
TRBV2,CASSLGLAGGSYNEQFF
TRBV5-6,CASSPVRGAETQYF
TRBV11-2,CASSLEGGHSYGYTF
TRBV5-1,CASSLAVGTGAYEQYF
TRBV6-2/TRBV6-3,CANRTSSDQETQYF
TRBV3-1,CASSEYSYYNEQFF